This TCR beta chain was recorded in a study of human T cells and chemical hapten exposure. Background on the study: Doses of diphenylcyclopropenone went to the patients' scalps weekly throughout the roughly 24-week study. The patient population, which was mostly female, had alopecia areata, totalis or universalis.

Unique molecular identifiers were attached to individual cDNA molecules during library preparation. MiXCR was run by TCRdb on the RACE reads, yielding one entry per CDR3 protein. In the table there are about 190,000 distinct CDR3 sequences, 24% of which are singletons. Germline values: CDR1 SGHTA, CDR2 FQGNSA. Deletions cut 4 bases from V and 2 bases from J, with 7 bases between. There are 13 residues in the CDR3. Time point noted: patch test 3, about 24 weeks after DPC sensitization. As to treatment: therapeutic diphenylcyclopropenone sensitization with weekly scalp DPC. Researchers extracted total RNA from unfractionated whole blood.

The sample in question was whole blood, obtained in connection with sensitization to the hapten diphenylcyclopropenone (DPC). The receptor comes from a woman between 35 and 50 years old with alopecia areata. Some clones in this sample may be carry-over from other donors' samples. V usage is TRBV7-2 and J usage is TRBJ2-3; D is undetermined. CDR3 nucleotides: TGTGCCAGCAGCTCCTTATCCACAGATACGCAGTATTTT. Residues: CASSSLSTDTQYF.